This T cell receptor beta chain was observed in a study of T cell repertoires in cytomegalovirus infection. Study overall: CMV infection and matching HLA type were both indicated by public TCR beta signatures. Overall study results and limits: Predominance within the ex vivo response was attributable to HLA-C-restricted CMV-specific TCR beta clonotypes. Cumulative public TCR beta family frequency identified carriers of CMV plus the relevant HLA.

The germline gives CDR1 SGHNT, CDR2 YYREEE (reference sequence). The CDR3 length is 14 residues. V was clipped by 3 bases and J by 5 bases; unmatched bases: 4. Details on this clonotype: The antigen remains unidentified.

TCRdb recomputed calls from the reads with MiXCR, one row per CDR3 protein. Of more than 400,000 distinct CDR3 sequences in the sample, about 30% were seen once. The TCR was taken from a human donor in good health (CMV status not recorded). Some clones in this sample may be carry-over from other donors' samples. The J gene is TRBJ1-1, the V gene TRBV5-4; 10 bases are shared with TRBD1. Sequenced sample: PBMCs. CDR3 in amino acids: CASSSRQGATEAFF. DNA for the CDR3: TGTGCCAGCAGCTCGAGACAGGGGGCTACTGAAGCTTTCTTT.